This T cell receptor (beta chain) came from a study of T cells in Graves' hyperthyroidism and ophthalmopathy. Study-wide results and caveats: Clonotypes that were expanded in thyroid above 0.001 mostly appeared in blood too. The model anticipated ophthalmopathy a median approximately 6.5 months pre-onset.

V was clipped by 5 bases and J by 7 bases; unmatched bases: 9. CDR1 DFQATT and CDR2 SNEGSKA come from the germline V gene (reference sequence). The length of the CDR3 is 15 residues. It was RNA transcripts that yielded the amplified TCR beta CDR3 regions. The HTBI primer set served for first-round RT-PCR of the TCR CDR3. TCRdb reprocessed the multiplex PCR reads via MiXCR and lists one record per CDR3 protein. Of under 550,000 distinct CDR3 sequences listed, 15% to 20% were seen once; the top ten hold approximately 50%. Any patient presenting with uncontrolled infection, other autoimmune disease, pregnancy or lactation was left out. The table lists this clonotype with many counts. The antigen is unknown.

The sample comprised blood. The receptor comes from a man aged 35-49 years with Graves' ophthalmopathy. V and J are TRBV20-1 and TRBJ2-7; 15 bases are a match to TRBD2. CDR3 in DNA: TGCAGTGCTCCTAAGGGACTAGCGGGAGGAGGTGAGCAGTACTTC. Its protein product is CSAPKGLAGGGEQYF.